This T cell receptor (beta chain) was observed in a study of OX40 agonist ivuxolimab in advanced cancers. Study as a whole: A history of anti-PD-1, anti-PD-L1 or anti-CTLA-4 therapy was acceptable, and approximately 40% had some.

The method was immunoSEQ multiplex PCR; TCRdb's version includes in-frame clones alone and lacks a portion of them. Of tens of thousands of clones in the sample, roughly 87% were seen once. Germline V CDR1 and CDR2: KGHSH, LQKENI. V lost 3 bases, J lost 5 bases, and 13 bases lay in between. The CDR3 totals 14 residues. Note on this clone: What it recognizes is unknown.

Overall study results and limits: At 0.1 to 3.0 mg/kg and by week 6, CD4+ and CD8+ T cells in the blood had expanded clonally.

Sequences were derived from CD4+ or CD8+ T cells sorted from blood, sampled in a trial of the OX40 agonist ivuxolimab. This TCR came from an adult with an advanced solid tumor such as melanoma, head and neck, liver or kidney cancer. The rearrangement joins TRBV18 to TRBJ1-1; no reliable D call. The CDR3 reads CASSPNGFGTEAFF. In DNA form, the CDR3 reads TGTGCCAGCTCACCTAATGGTTTCGGAACTGAAGCTTTCTTT.